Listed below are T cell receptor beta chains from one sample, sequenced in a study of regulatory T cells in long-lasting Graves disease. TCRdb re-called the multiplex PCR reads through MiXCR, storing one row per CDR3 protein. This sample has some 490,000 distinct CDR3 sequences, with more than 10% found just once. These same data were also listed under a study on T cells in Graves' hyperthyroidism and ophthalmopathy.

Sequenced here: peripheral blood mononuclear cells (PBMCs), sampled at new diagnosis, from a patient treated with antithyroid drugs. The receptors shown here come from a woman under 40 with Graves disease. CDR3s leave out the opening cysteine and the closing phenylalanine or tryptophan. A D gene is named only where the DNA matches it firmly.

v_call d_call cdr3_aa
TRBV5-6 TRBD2 ASSAFPSGSSTGELF
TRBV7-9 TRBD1 ASSQITGTGSRETQY
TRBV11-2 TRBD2 ASSFLAGGSYNEQF
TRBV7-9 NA ASSFDQGAEAF
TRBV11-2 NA ASSPTWGYNEQF
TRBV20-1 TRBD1 SATSTGGLNIQY
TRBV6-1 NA ASAPFGYGYT
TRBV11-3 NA ASNHRDPLRTEAF
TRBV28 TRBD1 ASGGQGYTEAF
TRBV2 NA ASSELAAEQF
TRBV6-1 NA ASSRQNSNQPQH
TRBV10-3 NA AISVEPGPYEQY